The 6 T cell receptor beta chains given below trace back to one sample, sequenced in a study of T cells in Graves' hyperthyroidism and ophthalmopathy. RNA transcripts served as the template for amplifying TCR beta CDR3 regions. HTBI primers were the set used in a first-round RT-PCR of the TCR CDR3. TCRdb processed the multiplex PCR reads anew with MiXCR; each CDR3 protein has one entry. The profile shows around 350,000 distinct CDR3 sequences, 19% of them singletons. The source material was blood. These receptors all stem from a woman aged 18-29 years with Graves' hyperthyroidism.

As concerns this clonotype: Just one base apart from a much larger clone, this may be a read error. The V and J genes are TRBV11-1 and TRBJ2-5; D unresolved. The CDR3 has 13 amino acids. The V gene lost 3 bases and the J gene lost 5 bases, with 10 bases spanning the gap. Looked up from germline, CDR1 is SGHAT and CDR2 is FQDESV (reference sequence). The CDR3 DNA reads as TGTGCCAGCAGCTTTCACGGTTTGGAGACCCAGTACTTC. Translation gives CASSFHGLETQYF. Combining the CDR3 with reference TRBV11-1 and TRBJ2-5 gives the whole variable domain EAEVAQSPRYKITEKSQAVAFWCDPISGHATLYWYRQILGQGPELLVQFQDESVVDDSQLPKDRFSAERLKGVDSTLKIQPAELGDSAMYLCASSFHGLETQYFGPGTRLLVL.

This clonotype was picked up many times. The chain links TRBV20-1 to TRBJ2-7; possibly TRBD2 for D (6 bases). The germline V gene encodes CDR1 DFQATT and CDR2 SNEGSKA (reference sequence). The CDR3 is 12 amino acids. V was cut by 1 base and J by 4 bases, with 8 bases left in between. The CDR3 DNA is TGCAGTGCTAGAGGAGGAGGGTACGAGCAGTACTTC. Protein sequence: CSARGGGYEQYF.

About this clonotype itself: A much larger clone sits a single nucleotide away, making a read error possible. The chain uses TRBV12-3 or TRBV12-4 and TRBJ2-7; D unresolved. The CDR3 contains 13 residues. The CDR3 here is CGSSPTRGYEQYF. As DNA, the CDR3 is TGTGGCAGCAGTCCCACACGCGGATACGAGCAGTACTTC.

This clonotype has at least ten counts. The rearrangement uses TRBV7-9 and TRBJ2-5, with TRBD2 matching 9 bases. V lost 7 bases and J lost 3; bases outside the gene matches: 9. Germline-derived CDR1 and CDR2 are SEHNR and FQNEAQ (reference sequence). CDR3 length: 15 amino acids. The CDR3 DNA reads as TGTGCCAGCACCCTTTTCGCTAGCGGGAAAGAGACCCAGTACTTC. Translation gives CASTLFASGKETQYF.

V is TRBV12-3 or TRBV12-4 and J is TRBJ1-1, with D maybe TRBD1 (6 bases). V was clipped by 3 bases and J by 0 bases, with 11 bases between them. The CDR3 consists of 15 residues. For the CDR3, the DNA is TGTGCCAGCAGTTTTTTCGGGGGGCTGAACACTGAAGCTTTCTTT. Translation: CASSFFGGLNTEAFF.

This clonotype was seen repeatedly, ten times or more. The chain joins TRBV20-1 to TRBJ1-1, with D tentatively TRBD1 (5 bases). There are 10 residues in the CDR3. With 7 bases removed from V and 11 bases from J, the gap between germline ends came to 14 bases. Germline lookup yields CDR1 DFQATT and CDR2 SNEGSKA (reference sequence). CDR3 bases: TGCAGTGTTAAGGGGCTGGAGGCTTTCTTT. This gives the protein CSVKGLEAFF.